This T cell receptor (beta chain) stems from a study of Tregs in tolerant kidney transplant recipients. For the study at large: CD4+CD25+CD127- cells came from approximately three-day belatacept mixed lymphocyte reactions, some with approximately 5-day graft donor restimulation.

This clone was detected a few times. Antigen: not known. Sequencing was performed with immunoSEQ multiplex PCR; in TCRdb, only in-frame clones are kept and a portion is missing. The sample includes about 19,000 clones, about two thirds of them seen just once. V lost 1 base and J 4 bases, leaving 5 bases between the germline ends. The V gene's germline CDR1 is SGHVS and CDR2 FNYEAQ. The CDR3 extends over 13 amino acids. This sequence originates from a human donor in good health. The rearrangement uses TRBV7-6 and TRBJ1-3; unclear D gene. Source material: Tregs from blood cultured with allogeneic cells. The CDR3 DNA follows: TGTGCCAGCAGCTTAGAAAACGGAAACACCATATATTTT. Protein: CASSLENGNTIYF.